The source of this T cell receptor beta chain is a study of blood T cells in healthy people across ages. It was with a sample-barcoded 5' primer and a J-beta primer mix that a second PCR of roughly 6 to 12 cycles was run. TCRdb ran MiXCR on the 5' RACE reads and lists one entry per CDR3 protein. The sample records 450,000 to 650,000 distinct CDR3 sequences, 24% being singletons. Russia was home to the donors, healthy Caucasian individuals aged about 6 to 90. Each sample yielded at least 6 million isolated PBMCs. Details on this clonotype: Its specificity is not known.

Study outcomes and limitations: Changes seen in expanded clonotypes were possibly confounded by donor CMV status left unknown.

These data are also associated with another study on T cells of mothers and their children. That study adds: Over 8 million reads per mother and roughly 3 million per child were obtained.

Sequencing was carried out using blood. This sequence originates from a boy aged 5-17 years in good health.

In nucleotides, the CDR3 is TGTGCCAGCCAGGAGGGGGTTAACACTGAAGCTTTCTTT. Translated, it gives CASQEGVNTEAFF. The chain combines TRBV28 with TRBJ1-1, with D possibly being TRBD1 (6 bases). Per germline, CDR1 MDHEN and CDR2 SYDVKM. V was clipped by 8 bases and J by 2 bases, with 12 bases between them. This CDR3 has 13 amino acids.